The 32 T cell receptor beta chains below all came from one sample that was sequenced in a study of T cell clonotyping in hematopoietic cell transplantation. Generated by immunoSEQ multiplex PCR, the TCRdb table keeps only in-frame clones and is missing some. The sample has approximately 44,000 clones, approximately 95% seen once. The sample taken for sequencing was peripheral blood mononuclear cells. The origin of the receptors is a man aged 25-40 years in good health. Some clones in this sample may be carry-over from other donors' samples.

The rearrangement joins TRBV4-3 to TRBJ1-2, with 10 nucleotides matching TRBD1. The CDR3 loop spans 15 amino acids. Germline-derived CDR1 and CDR2 are LGHNA and YSLEER. V shed 2 bases and J 2 bases; nucleotides not matched to a gene: 2. CDR3: CASSQTGQGNYGYTF. CDR3 nucleotide sequence: TGCGCCAGCAGCCAAACGGGACAGGGGAACTATGGCTACACCTTC.

The chain carries TRBV19 and TRBJ2-1; D remains ambiguous. V was cut by 10 bases and J by 8 bases, with 15 bases left in between. Germline V gene sequence: CDR1 LNHDA, CDR2 SQIVND (reference sequence). CDR3 length: 12 residues. Written as DNA, the CDR3 is TGTGCCACCCTAGACTTTGGCGATGAGCAGTTCTTC. Protein product: CATLDFGDEQFF.

V and J are TRBV7-2 and TRBJ2-7; a possible D gene is TRBD1 (5 bases). Germline V lookup: CDR1 SGHTA, CDR2 FQGNSA. Trimming took off 3 bases at V and 3 bases at J, with 12 bases between the two ends. This CDR3 comprises 14 residues. The CDR3 coding sequence is TGTGCCAGCAGCTTCGGCAGGGAAAACTACGAGCAGTACTTC. Translated, it gives CASSFGRENYEQYF.

Points on this clone: Within the sample, other DNA sequences also encode this same CDR3. The V call is TRBV29-1, the J call TRBJ1-1; no clear D gene. V lost 1 base to trimming and J lost 0 bases, with 6 bases between them. Germline V CDR1 and CDR2: SQVTM, ANQGSEA. The CDR3 is 13 residues long. The CDR3 reads CSVEGRMNTEAFF. CDR3 nucleotide sequence: TGCAGCGTTGAAGGGCGGATGAACACTGAAGCTTTCTTT.

The V call is TRBV6-4, the J call TRBJ2-3; D gene ambiguous. The length of the CDR3 is 13 residues. The germline V and J ends were trimmed by 2 bases and 2 bases, with 5 bases remaining between them. The V gene's germline CDR1 is MRHNA and CDR2 SNTAGT. The CDR3 region is CASSDRVTDTQYF. DNA of the CDR3: TGTGCCAGCAGTGACAGGGTCACAGATACGCAGTATTTT.

This chain uses TRBV4-1 with TRBJ2-7; 11 bases fit TRBD2. CDR1 and CDR2 (germline): MGHRA, YSYEKL. The CDR3 sequence is 15 residues long. V was pared by 1 base and J by 5 bases, with 4 bases of the junction left unmatched. The chain's CDR3 is CASSQAASGRHEQYF. The DNA for the CDR3 is TGCGCCAGCAGCCAAGCGGCTAGCGGGAGGCACGAGCAGTACTTC.

Regarding this clone: Germline and junction disagree at one end, which may indicate a read error. The rearrangement uses TRBV6-1 and TRBJ2-1; the D is unclear. The CDR3 contains 12 residues. Germline V gives CDR1 MNHNS, CDR2 SASEGT. CDR3 nucleotide sequence: TGTGCCAGCAGTGAAGCGACTCGCTGTCCTCTCTTC. Its translation: CASSEATRCPLF.

The chain recombines TRBV29-1 with TRBJ1-2; TRBD1 aligns across 8 bases. CDR3 length: 15 residues. V dropped 6 bases and J dropped 7; count of bases not matched to a gene: 16. Germline lookup yields CDR1 SQVTM and CDR2 ANQGSEA. CDR3 DNA sequence: TGCAGCGTCCACCTGGGGACCAGGGGGCAGGGTGGCTACACCTTC. Its protein product is CSVHLGTRGQGGYTF.

CDR3 in amino acids: CASSPGRDNEQFF. The CDR3 region has the DNA TGTGCCAGCTCACCGGGCCGTGACAATGAGCAGTTCTTC. The V gene is TRBV18, the J gene TRBJ2-1; D unresolved. Germline loops: CDR1 KGHSH, CDR2 LQKENI. The CDR3 covers 13 residues. Deletions cut 3 bases from V and 5 bases from J, with 8 bases between.

The J gene is TRBJ1-4, the V gene TRBV6-5, with D possibly matching TRBD1 (5 bases). CDR1 MNHEY and CDR2 SVGAGI come from the germline V gene. V was clipped by 8 bases and J by 6 bases, with 10 bases between them. The CDR3 totals 12 residues. The DNA for the CDR3 is TGTGCCAGCGGGACTTGGGATGAAAAACTGTTTTTT. This gives the protein CASGTWDEKLFF.

The chain joins TRBV27 to TRBJ2-5, with D perhaps matching TRBD1 (6 bases). This CDR3 spans 11 amino acids. CDR1 and CDR2 (germline): MNHEY, SMNVEV (reference sequence). Deletions cut 6 bases from V and 4 bases from J, with 6 bases between. Here the CDR3 reads CASSRGETQYF. The CDR3 DNA reads TGTGCCAGCAGCAGGGGAGAGACCCAGTACTTC.

This CDR3 reads CASSTLGADTQYF. The CDR3 DNA follows: TGCGCCAGCAGTACCCTGGGGGCAGATACGCAGTATTTT. The chain uses TRBV5-1 and TRBJ2-3; D assignment may be TRBD1 or TRBD2 (5 bases each). The CDR3 sequence is 13 residues long. V was clipped by 5 bases and J by 4 bases, with 11 bases between them. Germline CDR1 SGHRS, CDR2 YFSETQ.

J is TRBJ1-2 and V is TRBV6-5; D gene ambiguous. CDR1 MNHEY and CDR2 SVGAGI come from the germline V gene. Trimming pared 6 bases from V and 4 bases from J, leaving 12 bases between. This CDR3 comprises 13 residues. The CDR3 region is CASRLVGAYGYTF. CDR3 DNA: TGTGCCAGCAGGCTAGTGGGAGCCTATGGCTACACCTTC.

This chain connects TRBV7-6 to TRBJ2-7, with 7 positions matching TRBD1. Unmatched junction bases numbered 11, after V lost 5 bases and J lost 7 bases. Germline-derived CDR1 and CDR2 are SGHVS and FNYEAQ. There are 14 residues in the CDR3. This chain's CDR3 is CASSVGTALSEQYF. CDR3 DNA: TGTGCCAGCAGCGTAGGGACAGCCCTATCGGAGCAGTACTTC.

V is TRBV29-1 and J is TRBJ1-2, with D perhaps matching TRBD1 (5 bases). This CDR3 has 12 residues. With 7 bases removed from V and 2 bases from J, the gap between germline ends came to 11 bases. CDR1 and CDR2 from the germline V gene are SQVTM and ANQGSEA. The CDR3 nucleotides are TGCAGCGCGGACCGGGGGAACTATGGCTACACCTTC. This translates into CSADRGNYGYTF.

The chain couples TRBV19 to TRBJ2-1; D gene uncertain. Trimming shortened V by 2 bases and J by 9 bases, and 14 bases separated the two germline ends. The germline gives CDR1 LNHDA, CDR2 SQIVND (reference sequence). CDR3 size: 14 residues. For the CDR3, the DNA is TGTGCCAGTAGTATATGGGCAGTCCCCGGTGAGCAGTTCTTC. Amino acid sequence: CASSIWAVPGEQFF.

J is TRBJ1-2 and V is TRBV19; D call uncertain. V lost 4 bases, J lost 1 base, and 16 bases lay in between. Germline V gene sequence: CDR1 LNHDA, CDR2 SQIVND (reference sequence). The CDR3 spans 16 residues. For the CDR3, the DNA is TGTGCCAGTAGTACTCCCAAGTATCAAGATAACTATGGCTACACCTTC. It codes for CASSTPKYQDNYGYTF.

The chain joins TRBV10-1 to TRBJ2-2; no clear D gene. CDR3 length: 15 amino acids. The germline V gene encodes CDR1 WNHNN and CDR2 SYGVQD (reference sequence). With 1 base removed from V and 1 base from J, the gap between germline ends came to 7 bases. The CDR3 bases are TGCGCCAGCAGTGAGTTGTCAGGGAACACCGGGGAGCTGTTTTTT. Translation gives CASSELSGNTGELFF.

J is TRBJ2-5 and V is TRBV9, with D possibly being TRBD2 (6 bases). CDR1 is SGDLS, CDR2 YYNGEE, per germline. The CDR3 contains 17 residues. V was trimmed by 5 bases and J by 1 base, leaving 21 bases between them. In nucleotides, the CDR3 is TGTGCCAGCAGTACCTCGGGGGTAGCCGGACCCCAAGAGACCCAGTACTTC. Protein: CASSTSGVAGPQETQYF.

The gene calls are TRBV2 and TRBJ1-1; 10 bases are shared with TRBD1. CDR1 and CDR2 (germline): SNHLY, FYNNEI. Germline trimming cut 4 bases from V and 4 bases from J; bases unmatched to any gene: 3. CDR3 size: 14 residues. The CDR3 bases are TGTGCCAGCAGTGCGGACAGGGGGGGCACTGAAGCTTTCTTT. Translated: CASSADRGGTEAFF.

The rearrangement joins TRBV4-1 to TRBJ2-4; TRBD1 is a possible D gene (7 bases). Germline V lookup: CDR1 MGHRA, CDR2 YSYEKL. The CDR3 contains 15 residues. Trimming removed 0 bases from V and 7 bases from J, with 13 bases in between. As DNA, the CDR3 is TGCGCCAGCAGCCAAGATGCAGGGGGAGGCAACATTCAGTACTTC. It specifies CASSQDAGGGNIQYF.

The CDR3 DNA sequence: TGCGCCAGCAGCTTGGTACAGGGAGCTAATGAAAAACTGTTTTTT. Its protein is CASSLVQGANEKLFF. The chain combines TRBV5-1 with TRBJ1-4; weak D call: TRBD1 (6 bases). CDR3 length: 15 residues. The V end lost 0 bases, the J end lost 3 bases, and 9 bases lay between the germline ends. The germline gives CDR1 SGHRS, CDR2 YFSETQ.

The chain is built from TRBV5-1 and TRBJ1-2; D remains ambiguous. CDR1 and CDR2 (germline): SGHRS, YFSETQ. The ends were cut back, 4 bases at V and 2 bases at J, with 9 bases in the middle. The CDR3 loop spans 13 amino acids. As DNA, the CDR3 is TGCGCCAGCAGCCCGGAGCTGAACTATGGCTACACCTTC. Translating gives CASSPELNYGYTF.

CDR3: CASRAGEAYEQYF. The CDR3 DNA follows: TGTGCCAGCAGGGCAGGGGAGGCCTACGAGCAGTACTTC. The chain joins TRBV2 to TRBJ2-7; D assignment may be TRBD1 or TRBD2 (6 bases each). Germline CDR1 and CDR2: SNHLY and FYNNEI. This CDR3 has 13 residues. Trimming took 6 bases from V and 2 from J, leaving 11 bases between them.

CDR3 residues: CASSVDEASTEAFF. In nucleotides, the CDR3 is TGCGCCAGCAGTGTGGACGAGGCGAGCACTGAAGCTTTCTTT. V gene TRBV10-1 combines with J gene TRBJ1-1; D is unresolved. Per the germline V gene, CDR1 is WNHNN and CDR2 is SYGVQD (reference sequence). V was cut by 4 bases and J by 4 bases, with 13 bases left in between. The CDR3 consists of 14 residues.

The chain has TRBV15 and TRBJ2-6, with D perhaps given as TRBD1 or TRBD2 (5 bases each). Germline loops: CDR1 LNHNV, CDR2 YYDKDF (reference sequence). CDR3 length: 13 residues. Trimming removed 9 bases from V and 2 bases from J, with 8 bases in between. The CDR3 DNA reads as TGTGCCACGGGACCTACTGGGGCCAACGTCCTGACTTTC. Protein sequence: CATGPTGANVLTF.

The V and J genes are TRBV7-3 and TRBJ1-1, with 10 nucleotides matching TRBD1. Germline loops: CDR1 SGHTA, CDR2 FQGTGA. The CDR3 loop spans 14 amino acids. V shed 5 bases, J shed 6 bases, and the junction held 6 bases outside the gene matches. The CDR3 protein is CASSPRTGGSEAFF. DNA for the CDR3: TGTGCCAGCAGCCCCCGGACAGGGGGATCTGAAGCTTTCTTT.

The chain is built from TRBV5-4 and TRBJ1-5, with D uncertain. This CDR3 is built from 15 residues. V was trimmed by 0 bases and J by 4 bases, leaving 11 bases between them. Germline CDR1 and CDR2: SGHNT and YYREEE (reference sequence). This chain's CDR3 is CASSLGGSGNQPQHF. CDR3 bases: TGTGCCAGCAGCTTGGGAGGGTCCGGGAATCAGCCCCAGCATTTT.

This chain connects TRBV7-2 to TRBJ2-1, with a weak D call TRBD1 (6 bases). Trimming cost V 4 bases and J 8 bases, with 12 bases left between them. Per the germline V gene, CDR1 is SGHTA and CDR2 is FQGNSA. CDR3 length equals 13 residues. CDR3 sequence (DNA): TGTGCCAGCAGCTCGAAACAGGGTGATGAGCAGTTCTTC. Amino acid sequence: CASSSKQGDEQFF. Together with reference TRBV7-2 and TRBJ2-1, the CDR3 gives the full variable domain: GAGVSQSPSNKVTEKGKDVELRCDPISGHTALYWYRQSLGQGLEFLIYFQGNSAPDKSGLPSDRFSAERTGGSVSTLTIQRTQQEDSAVYLCASSSKQGDEQFFGPGTRLTVL.

The V gene is TRBV7-9, the J gene TRBJ2-7; TRBD2 might be the D (5 bases). The CDR3 runs to 17 residues. V was pared by 4 bases and J by 3 bases, with 22 bases between. Germline-derived CDR1 and CDR2 are SEHNR and FQNEAQ (reference sequence). The CDR3 nucleotides read TGTGCCAGCAGCTCCCCTCCCTATGGCGGGCCCGTCTACGAGCAGTACTTC. This translates into CASSSPPYGGPVYEQYF.

The rearrangement joins TRBV5-1 to TRBJ2-3; possibly TRBD1 for D (7 bases). V shed 0 bases and J shed 2 bases, with 19 bases lying between them. The CDR3 is 18 amino acids. Germline CDR1 and CDR2: SGHRS and YFSETQ. The CDR3 nucleotides are TGCGCCAGCAGCTTGGCCCAGGGGGGCCGAACTTTCACAGATACGCAGTATTTT. It yields the protein CASSLAQGGRTFTDTQYF.

The rearrangement uses TRBV2 and TRBJ2-1; a possible D gene is TRBD2 (5 bases). The V gene's germline CDR1 is SNHLY and CDR2 FYNNEI. Trimming took 8 bases from V and 2 from J, leaving 13 bases between them. CDR3 length equals 14 residues. This CDR3 is CASAYGGTYNEQFF. In DNA form, the CDR3 reads TGTGCCAGCGCTTATGGAGGCACCTACAATGAGCAGTTCTTC.